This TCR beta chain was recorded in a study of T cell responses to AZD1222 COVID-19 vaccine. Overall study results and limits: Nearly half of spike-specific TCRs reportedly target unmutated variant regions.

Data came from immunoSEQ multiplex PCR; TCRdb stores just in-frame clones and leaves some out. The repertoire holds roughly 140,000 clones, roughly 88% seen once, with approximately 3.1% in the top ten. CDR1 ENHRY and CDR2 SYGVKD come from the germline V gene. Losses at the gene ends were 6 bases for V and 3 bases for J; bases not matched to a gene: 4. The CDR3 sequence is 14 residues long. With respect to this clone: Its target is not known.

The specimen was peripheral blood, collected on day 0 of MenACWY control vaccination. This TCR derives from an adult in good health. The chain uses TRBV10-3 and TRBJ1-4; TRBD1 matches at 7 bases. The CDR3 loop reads CAISTGQSNEKLFF. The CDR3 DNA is TGTGCCATCAGCACGGGACAGTCTAATGAAAAACTGTTTTTT.